The next 8 T cell receptor beta chains were all read from a single sample in a study of low-dose radiotherapy and immunotherapy resistance in tumors. With TRAV- and TRBV-specific primers, first-strand cDNA was made, covering the alpha and beta chains. For amplifying TCRs, the PCR ran for about 20 cycles with Phusion, which was used together with a constant-region primer and the adapter on the V primers. TCRdb called the reads again in MiXCR, with one record for every CDR3 protein. Found here are around 100,000 distinct CDR3 sequences, around 20% of them singletons; the top ten hold around 13%. Time point defined: after trial treatment. Stated treatment: LDRT plus nivolumab, ipilimumab, low-dose cyclophosphamide and aspirin (RACIN trial). The material was PBMCs, obtained after low-dose radiotherapy plus immunotherapy. These receptors originate from a female donor with ovarian cancer.

This chain uses TRBV7-9 with TRBJ2-7; D may be TRBD1 (6 bases). CDR1 is SEHNR, CDR2 FQNEAQ, per germline (reference sequence). The CDR3 sequence is 13 residues long. Trimming shortened V by 5 bases and J by 5 bases, and 13 bases separated the two germline ends. Here the CDR3 DNA reads TGTGCCAGCAGCGCAGACTACAGGGACGAGCAGTACTTC. Residues: CASSADYRDEQYF.

This clonotype has more than one count but fewer than ten. The chain uses TRBV30 and TRBJ2-2; D is undetermined. CDR1 and CDR2 from the germline V gene are GTSNPN and SVGIG (reference sequence). Trimming took 0 bases from V and 1 from J, leaving 9 bases between them. CDR3 size: 15 residues. The CDR3 DNA follows: TGTGCCTGGAGTGTTCTACGGAGGAACACCGGGGAGCTGTTTTTT. Translation gives CAWSVLRRNTGELFF. Variable domain in full (rest from reference TRBV30 and TRBJ2-2): SQTIHQWPATLVQPVGSPLSLECTVEGTSNPNLYWYRQAAGRGLQLLFYSVGIGQISSEVPQNLSASRPQDRQFILSSKKLLLSDSGFYLCAWSVLRRNTGELFFGEGSRLTVL.

The chain employs TRBV10-3 and TRBJ2-7; D possibly corresponds to TRBD1 (5 bases). V lost 6 bases and J lost 2, with 11 bases in between. The CDR3 extends over 13 amino acids. Germline CDR1 is ENHRY and CDR2 is SYGVKD. For the CDR3, the DNA is TGTGCCATCAGCCAGGGCCCAGCCTACGAGCAGTACTTC. This encodes CAISQGPAYEQYF.

This clonotype occurred many times. This chain links TRBV29-1 with TRBJ2-3; 8 nucleotides agree with TRBD1. The CDR3 has 12 residues. Losses at the gene ends were 7 bases for V and 5 bases for J; bases not matched to a gene: 5. The V gene's germline CDR1 is SQVTM and CDR2 ANQGSEA. The DNA for the CDR3 is TGCAGCGGGCAGACAGGGGTAGATACGCAGTATTTT. This encodes CSGQTGVDTQYF.

This sequence joins TRBV5-5 and TRBJ2-1; 7 bases line up with TRBD1. Germline V gene data show CDR1 as SGHKS and CDR2 as YYEKEE (reference sequence). This CDR3 spans 15 amino acids. Trimming at V came to 4 bases and at J to 5 bases, leaving 9 bases not matched to a gene. The CDR3, as DNA: TGTGCCAGCAGCCCCCCCCGGGACAGAGACAATGAGCAGTTCTTC. Protein product: CASSPPRDRDNEQFF.

In its sample, this clonotype was seen many times. The chain has TRBV29-1 and TRBJ2-1; a possible D gene is TRBD2 (6 bases). CDR1 is SQVTM, CDR2 ANQGSEA, per germline. V lost 7 bases, J lost 5 bases, and 15 bases lay in between. This CDR3 is 13 amino acids long. CDR3: CSGGDDGDNEQFF. The CDR3 DNA reads TGCAGCGGCGGGGACGACGGGGACAATGAGCAGTTCTTC.

This clonotype occurred a few times. The V call is TRBV11-3, the J call TRBJ2-3; a possible D gene is TRBD2 (6 bases). V lost 5 bases and J lost 0, with 12 bases in between. Germline V gene data show CDR1 as SGHNT and CDR2 as YENEEA. The CDR3 totals 15 residues. This CDR3 reads CASSRAGGSTDTQYF. The DNA of the CDR3 is TGTGCCAGCAGCCGCGCCGGGGGTAGCACAGATACGCAGTATTTT.

With regard to this clonotype: Only one base separates this from a far larger clonotype, so it likely reflects a read error. The J gene is TRBJ2-7, the V gene TRBV5-3; the D gene is possibly TRBD2 (6 bases). TRBV5-3 is given ORF status, its function remaining uncertain. V shed 8 bases and J shed 3 bases, with 18 bases lying between them. The CDR3 contains 14 residues. The CDR3 protein is CASREGGVSYEQYF. The CDR3 nucleotides read TGTGCCAGCAGAGAAGGCGGGGTGAGCTACGAGCAGTACTTC.